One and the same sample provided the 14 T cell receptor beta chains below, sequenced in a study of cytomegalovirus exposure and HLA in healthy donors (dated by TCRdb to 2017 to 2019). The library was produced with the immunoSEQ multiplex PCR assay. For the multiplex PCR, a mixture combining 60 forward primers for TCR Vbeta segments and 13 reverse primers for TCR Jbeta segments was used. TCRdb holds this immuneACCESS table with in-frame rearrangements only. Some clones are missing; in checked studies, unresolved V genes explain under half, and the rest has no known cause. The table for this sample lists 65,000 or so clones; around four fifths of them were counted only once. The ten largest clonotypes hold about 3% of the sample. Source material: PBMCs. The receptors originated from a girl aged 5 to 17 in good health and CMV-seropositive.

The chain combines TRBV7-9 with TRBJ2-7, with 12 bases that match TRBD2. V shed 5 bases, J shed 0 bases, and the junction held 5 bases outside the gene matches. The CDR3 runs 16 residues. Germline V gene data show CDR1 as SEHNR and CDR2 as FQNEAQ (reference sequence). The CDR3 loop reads CASSTPTSGGSYEQYF. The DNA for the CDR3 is TGTGCCAGCAGCACCCCGACTAGCGGGGGCTCCTACGAGCAGTACTTC. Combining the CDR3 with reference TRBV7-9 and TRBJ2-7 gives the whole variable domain DTGVSQNPRHKITKRGQNVTFRCDPISEHNRLYWYRQTLGQGPEFLTYFQNEAQLEKSRLLSDRFSAERPKGSFSTLEIQRTEQGDSAMYLCASSTPTSGGSYEQYFGPGTRLTVT.

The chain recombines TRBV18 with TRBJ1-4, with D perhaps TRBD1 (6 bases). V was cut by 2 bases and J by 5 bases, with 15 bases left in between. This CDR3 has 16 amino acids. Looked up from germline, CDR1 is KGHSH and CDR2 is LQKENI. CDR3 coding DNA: TGTGCCAGCTCACCAATTTATACAGGGAAGAATGAAAAACTGTTTTTT. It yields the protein CASSPIYTGKNEKLFF.

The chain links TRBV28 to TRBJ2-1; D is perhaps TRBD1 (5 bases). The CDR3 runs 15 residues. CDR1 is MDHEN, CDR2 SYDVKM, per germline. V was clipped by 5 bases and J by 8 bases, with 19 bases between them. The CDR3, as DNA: TGTGCCAGCAGTCGGACCCCGGCTGGGGCGTATGAGCAGTTCTTC. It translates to CASSRTPAGAYEQFF.

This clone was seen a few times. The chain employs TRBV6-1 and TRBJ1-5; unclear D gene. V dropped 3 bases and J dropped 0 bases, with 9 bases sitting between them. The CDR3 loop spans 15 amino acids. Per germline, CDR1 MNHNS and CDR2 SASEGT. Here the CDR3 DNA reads TGTGCCAGCAGTGACCATGGGCGTAGCAATCAGCCCCAGCATTTT. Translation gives CASSDHGRSNQPQHF.

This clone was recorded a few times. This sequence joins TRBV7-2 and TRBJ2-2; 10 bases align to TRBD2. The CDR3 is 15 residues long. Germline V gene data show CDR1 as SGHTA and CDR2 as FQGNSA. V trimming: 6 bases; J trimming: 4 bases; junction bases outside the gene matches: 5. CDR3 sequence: CASRVPSGSTGELFF. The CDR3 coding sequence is TGTGCCAGCAGGGTGCCTAGCGGGAGCACCGGGGAGCTGTTTTTT.

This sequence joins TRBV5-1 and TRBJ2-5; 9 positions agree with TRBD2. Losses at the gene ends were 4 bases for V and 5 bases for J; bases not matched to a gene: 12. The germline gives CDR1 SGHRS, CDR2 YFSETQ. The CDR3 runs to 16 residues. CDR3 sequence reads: CASSLSSGRGFETQYF. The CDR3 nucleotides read TGCGCCAGCAGCCTAAGTAGCGGGAGAGGATTCGAGACCCAGTACTTC.

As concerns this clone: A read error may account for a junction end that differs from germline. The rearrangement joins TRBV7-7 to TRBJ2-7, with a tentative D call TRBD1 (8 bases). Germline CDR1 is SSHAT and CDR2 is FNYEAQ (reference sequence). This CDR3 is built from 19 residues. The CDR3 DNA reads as TGTGCTAGCAGCCAGGGGGGGGAGGCGGACAGGGAGGGGCAATACGAGCAGTACTTC. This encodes CASSQGGEADREGQYEQYF.

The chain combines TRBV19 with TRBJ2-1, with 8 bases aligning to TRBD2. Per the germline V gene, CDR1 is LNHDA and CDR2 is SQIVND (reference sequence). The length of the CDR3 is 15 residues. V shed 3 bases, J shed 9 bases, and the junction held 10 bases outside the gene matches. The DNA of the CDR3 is TGTGCCAGTAGTATGGGACGGGAGGGCCAGATTGAGCAGTTCTTC. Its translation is CASSMGREGQIEQFF.

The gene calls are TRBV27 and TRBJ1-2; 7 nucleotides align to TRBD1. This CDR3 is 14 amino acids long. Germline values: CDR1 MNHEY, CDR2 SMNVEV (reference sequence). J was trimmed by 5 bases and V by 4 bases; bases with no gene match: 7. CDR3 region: CASSSWDSYYGYTF. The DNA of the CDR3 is TGTGCCAGCAGTTCCTGGGACAGTTATTATGGCTACACCTTC.

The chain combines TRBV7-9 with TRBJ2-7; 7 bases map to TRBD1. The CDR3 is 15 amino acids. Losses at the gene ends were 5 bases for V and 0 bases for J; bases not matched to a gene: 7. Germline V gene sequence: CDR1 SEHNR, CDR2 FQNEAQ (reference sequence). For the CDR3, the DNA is TGTGCCAGCAGCAACACAGGGGTCGGCTCCTACGAGCAGTACTTC. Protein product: CASSNTGVGSYEQYF.

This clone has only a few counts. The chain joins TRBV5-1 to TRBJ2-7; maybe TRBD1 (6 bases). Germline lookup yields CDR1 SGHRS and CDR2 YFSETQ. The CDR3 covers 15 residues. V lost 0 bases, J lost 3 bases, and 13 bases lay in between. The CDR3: CASSLDGTSFYEQYF. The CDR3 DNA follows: TGCGCCAGCAGCTTGGACGGGACATCTTTCTACGAGCAGTACTTC.

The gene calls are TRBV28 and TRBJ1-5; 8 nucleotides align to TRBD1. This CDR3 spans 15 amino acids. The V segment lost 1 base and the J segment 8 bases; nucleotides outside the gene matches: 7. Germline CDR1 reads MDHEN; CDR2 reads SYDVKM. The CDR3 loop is CASSLSPDRAKPQHF. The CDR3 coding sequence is TGTGCCAGCAGTTTATCCCCGGACAGGGCAAAGCCCCAGCATTTT.

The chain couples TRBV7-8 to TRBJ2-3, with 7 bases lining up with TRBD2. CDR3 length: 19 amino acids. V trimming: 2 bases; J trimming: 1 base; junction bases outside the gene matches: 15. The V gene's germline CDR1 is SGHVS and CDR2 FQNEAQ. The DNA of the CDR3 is TGTGCCAGCAGCTTACCCGCGGGAGCGGGCGGGGTTGGCACAGATACGCAGTATTTT. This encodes CASSLPAGAGGVGTDTQYF.

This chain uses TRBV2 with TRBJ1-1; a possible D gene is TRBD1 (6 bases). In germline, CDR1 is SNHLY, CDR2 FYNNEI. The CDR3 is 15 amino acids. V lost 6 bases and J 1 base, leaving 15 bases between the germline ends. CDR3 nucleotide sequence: TGTGCCAGCAGGACGGCAAACAGGGAGAACACTGAAGCTTTCTTT. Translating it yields CASRTANRENTEAFF.